These 3 T cell receptor beta chains came from one sample sequenced in a study of CD8+ T cells in alopecia areata. Following RNA extraction, reverse transcription yielded cDNA that acted as the sequencing template. The assay was immunoSEQ multiplex PCR, and TCRdb's table has in-frame clones only and misses some. The sample gives roughly 59,000 clones, about half of which show up once; roughly a sixth is in the top ten. The sequencing used CD8+ T cells sorted from blood, collected at week 0. All receptors derive from a human donor with alopecia areata.

This chain links TRBV11-2 with TRBJ1-4; 7 bases are a match to TRBD1. The CDR3 covers 14 residues. Germline V gene data show CDR1 as SGHAT and CDR2 as FQNNGV. The J segment lost 7 bases and the V segment lost 2 bases, leaving 4 bases of the junction unmatched. The CDR3 is CASSLIQGSEKLFF. The CDR3 coding sequence is TGTGCCAGCAGCTTAATACAGGGGAGTGAAAAACTGTTTTTT.

CDR3 amino acids: CASSFTGAYNEQFF. The CDR3 DNA reads as TGTGCCAGCAGTTTTACAGGGGCATACAATGAGCAGTTCTTC. This chain connects TRBV27 to TRBJ2-1, with 7 bases that match TRBD1. Germline CDR1 is MNHEY and CDR2 is SMNVEV (reference sequence). The V segment lost 3 bases and the J segment 4 bases; nucleotides outside the gene matches: 3. CDR3 size: 14 residues.

V and J are TRBV30 and TRBJ2-7, with TRBD1 identical over 9 bases. After removal of 8 bases from V and 0 bases from J, the junction contained 8 bases not matched to a gene. The CDR3 has 14 residues. Germline V gene sequence: CDR1 GTSNPN, CDR2 SVGIG (reference sequence). The CDR3 DNA sequence: TGTGCCGCAGCCGGGACAGGGAGCTCCTACGAGCAGTACTTC. Its protein is CAAAGTGSSYEQYF.